Shown below are 3 T cell receptor beta chains from a single sample sequenced in a study of blood T cell repertoires in COVID-19 (dated by TCRdb to the early 2020s). Library construction relied on the immunoSEQ multiplex PCR assay. TCRdb limited this immuneACCESS table to in-frame rearrangements with V and J called. A share of clones is missing; checked studies link under half to unresolved V genes, and the rest is unexplained. The sample records just under 95,000 clones, 60% to 85% of which are singletons. The ten biggest clones cover about 8.7% of the sample. The specimen was peripheral blood. Receptors were obtained from a man aged 45-65 years who had recovered from COVID-19.

V gene TRBV6-5 combines with J gene TRBJ1-6; D is unclear. The CDR3 consists of 15 residues. Germline loops: CDR1 MNHEY, CDR2 SVGAGI. V lost 7 bases, J lost 7 bases, and 17 bases lay in between. This chain's CDR3 is CASKRLHGPNSPLHF. CDR3 DNA: TGTGCCAGCAAGCGGTTACACGGACCCAATTCACCCCTCCACTTT.

The J gene is TRBJ2-1, the V gene TRBV6-5; TRBD1 is a possible D gene (6 bases). V was clipped by 3 bases and J by 2 bases, with 11 bases between them. There are 15 residues in the CDR3. Germline V gives CDR1 MNHEY, CDR2 SVGAGI. In DNA form, the CDR3 reads TGTGCCAGCAGTTATTCCCGGGACACCTACAATGAGCAGTTCTTC. Translated, it gives CASSYSRDTYNEQFF.

This clone appeared once. This rearrangement joins TRBV5-1 to TRBJ2-4; D not certain. This CDR3 is built from 17 residues. The V end was cut by 0 bases, the J end by 0 bases, with 13 bases between. Germline CDR1 SGHRS, CDR2 YFSETQ. CDR3 region: CASSLGLGSLAKNIQYF. In DNA form, the CDR3 reads TGCGCCAGCAGCTTGGGATTAGGTAGCTTAGCCAAAAACATTCAGTACTTC.